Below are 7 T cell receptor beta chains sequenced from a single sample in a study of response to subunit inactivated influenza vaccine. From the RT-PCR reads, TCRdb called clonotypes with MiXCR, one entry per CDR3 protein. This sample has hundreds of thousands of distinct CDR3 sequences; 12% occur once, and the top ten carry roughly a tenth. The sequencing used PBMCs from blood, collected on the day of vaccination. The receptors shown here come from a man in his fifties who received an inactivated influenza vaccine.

CDR3 loop: CSARDNRQGQETQYF. Written as DNA, the CDR3 is TGCAGTGCTAGAGATAACAGACAGGGCCAAGAGACCCAGTACTTC. This chain joins TRBV20-1 and TRBJ2-5; 7 nucleotides agree with TRBD1. The CDR3 is made up of 15 amino acids. V was pared by 0 bases and J by 1 base, with 5 bases of the junction left unmatched. CDR1 and CDR2 (germline): DFQATT, SNEGSKA (reference sequence).

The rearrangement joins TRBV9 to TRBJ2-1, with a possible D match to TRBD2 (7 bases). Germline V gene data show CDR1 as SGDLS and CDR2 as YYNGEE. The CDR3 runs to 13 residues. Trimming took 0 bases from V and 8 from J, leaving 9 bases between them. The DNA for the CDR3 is TGTGCCAGCAGCGTAGAGGGGGGGGATGAGCAGTTCTTC. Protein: CASSVEGGDEQFF.

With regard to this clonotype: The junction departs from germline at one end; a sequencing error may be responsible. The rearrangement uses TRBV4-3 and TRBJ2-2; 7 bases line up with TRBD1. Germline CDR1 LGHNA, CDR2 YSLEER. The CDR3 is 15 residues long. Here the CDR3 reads CASSQIPTGIGEMFF. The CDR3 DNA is TGCGCCAGCAGCCAAATACCGACAGGGATCGGGGAGATGTTTTTT.

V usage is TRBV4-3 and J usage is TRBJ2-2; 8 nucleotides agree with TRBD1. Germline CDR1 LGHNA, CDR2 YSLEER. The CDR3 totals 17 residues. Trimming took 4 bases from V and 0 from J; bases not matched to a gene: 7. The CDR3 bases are TGCGCCAGCAGCCCCATCGGACAGGGCGCGAACACCGGGGAGCTGTTTTTT. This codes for CASSPIGQGANTGELFF.

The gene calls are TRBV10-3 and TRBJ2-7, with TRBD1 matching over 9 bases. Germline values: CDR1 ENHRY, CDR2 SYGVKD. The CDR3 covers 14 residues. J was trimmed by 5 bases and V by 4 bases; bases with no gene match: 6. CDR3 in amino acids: CAISVGTGSDEQYF. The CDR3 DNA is TGTGCCATCAGTGTGGGGACAGGGAGCGACGAGCAGTACTTC.

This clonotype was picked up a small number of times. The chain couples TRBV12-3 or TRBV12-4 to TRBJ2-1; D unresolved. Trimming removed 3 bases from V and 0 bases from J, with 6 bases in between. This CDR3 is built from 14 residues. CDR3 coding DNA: TGTGCCAGCAGTTTTGGTCACTCCTACAATGAGCAGTTCTTC. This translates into CASSFGHSYNEQFF.

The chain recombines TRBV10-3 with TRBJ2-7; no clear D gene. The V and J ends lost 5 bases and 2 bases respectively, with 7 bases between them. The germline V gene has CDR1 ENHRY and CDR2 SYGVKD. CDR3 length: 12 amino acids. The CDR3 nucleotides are TGTGCCATCAGTACACTAACCTACGAGCAGTACTTC. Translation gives CAISTLTYEQYF.